Here is one T cell receptor beta chain with its context. The sample holds many counts of this clonotype. Its antigen is currently not known. Base qualities are not at hand, and no much larger clone is one base apart. This record comes from a study of molecular identifiers for immune sequencing clone quantification (dated by TCRdb to 2016 to 2019). The study in broad terms: For a replicate experiment, RNA from around 20,000 or 100,000 naive CD8 T cells was divided into five aliquots, and four of the five aliquots were sequenced. This methods study used CD8 T cells to benchmark TCR RNA copy counting and molecular-identifier clustering-based TCR repertoire sequencing (MIDCIRS). Summary of the overall study and its limitations: Spiked-in Jurkat TCR RNA equivalent to a single cell was reported to be detectable even among fewer than 1.2 million naive CD8 T cells. In CMV-specific effector cells, clones with more than 20 RNA copies contained over 98% of molecules, whereas in naive cells such clones contained under 1% of molecules. Highly expanded clone sizes could be underestimated if identical TCR molecules share a barcode. Modeling gave about 3.3 recovered TCR RNA copies per cell versus about ten by digital PCR, implying about 30% capture efficiency. When barcode sub-clustering was omitted, TCR diversity was inflated by chimeric consensus sequences, with chimeras reaching as high as 47%. Naive libraries contained spiked-in Jurkat TCR RNA (approximately nine copies' worth), which is not part of the donor repertoire.

The CDR3 runs 16 amino acids, cysteine and phenylalanine included. The sequence is cut down to CDR3 DNA, 48 bases in frame from base 1. The V end loses 7 bases and the J end loses 1 base, and a stretch of 18 bases separates them. The receptor library was made with PCR. The sequencing machine was an Illumina HiSeq 4000. Bulk TCR libraries were prepared as previously described, using TCR primers listed in Table S5. The Qiagen AllPrep DNA/RNA kit was used to purify total RNA. Reads from multiple sequencing runs of the same library were pooled before analysis. From the authors' description of their analysis: Reads were retained only if an exact TCR constant sequence was present, and the retained reads were trimmed to 150 nt and grouped according to their 12-nt molecular barcodes. Reads within each barcode group were sub-clustered using a 15% Levenshtein threshold, and quality-weighted consensus sequences were constructed for each RNA molecule. Non-functional sequences were filtered out, along with any lower-count sequence sitting one edit away from another sequence. Barcode sub-clusters with fewer than 20% of the maximum read count were removed, based on fitting two negative binomial distributions. Using fastp at Q25 and MiXCR, TCRdb reprocessed the public reads and kept productive beta chains. Records with the same CDR3 protein are collapsed into one entry carrying the most frequent genes and DNA. In this record, the V and J calls reflect TCRdb's handling and not the investigators' own analysis. This sample lists about 640,000 distinct CDR3 sequences; 15% to 20% were detected once. The ten largest account for 0.85% of the sample.

Libraries of naive CD8 T cells were built from 20,000 to 1,000,000 sorted cells, with 10%, 30% or 50% of the purified RNA used. On a BD FACSAria II, naive CD8 T cells were FACS-sorted as CD8+CD4-CCR7+CD45RA+ and collected into RLT Plus buffer. Detection sensitivity was tested by spiking Jurkat RNA equal to about eleven TCR copies' worth into samples containing about 18,000-1,000,000 naive CD8 T cells. Enrichment of CD8 T cells was performed with RosetteSep CD8+ T Cell Enrichment Cocktail and Ficoll-Paque, after which ACK red cell lysis was carried out. The chain is assembled from TRBV12-3 or TRBV12-4 and TRBJ2-3; TRBD2 is a weak D gene call, 5 bases matching. This TCR was sampled from a human donor in good health. Some libraries in this study had Jurkat cell RNA spiked in. The material sequenced was naive CD8+ T cells from blood, with Jurkat cell RNA spiked in. In the paper's terms, the cell subset or site label means: FACS-sorted CD8+CD4-CCR7+CD45RA+ naive T cells. Read as DNA, the sequence is TGTGCCAGCAACCAACCTAACGGGGAAGGCACAGATACGCAGTATTTT. Its amino acids are CASNQPNGEGTDTQYF.